Listed below are T cell receptor beta chains from one sample, sequenced in a study of cytomegalovirus exposure and HLA in healthy donors. Some clones are missing from TCRdb's copy, which holds only in-frame ones; the method was immunoSEQ multiplex PCR. The top ten clones hold approximately 1.5% of a sample with some 170,000 clones, more than 75% of them seen once. Source material: PBMCs. Every receptor here comes from a woman in her 30s in good health and CMV-seronegative. CDR3s include the opening cysteine and the closing phenylalanine or tryptophan. D genes are given only for firm matches. Expanded clones are given a class, and other clones once, few, many or no size at all.

TRBV4-1	NA	19	TRBJ1-6	NA	TGCGCCAGCAGCCAACCGGGTCAGGGGCCCTCGTTTAATAATTCACCCCTCCACTTT	CASSQPGQGPSFNNSPLHF
TRBV5-4	TRBD1	14	TRBJ1-2	NA	TGTGCCAGCAGCTTGGATCAGGGGGCAAGTGGCTACACCTTC	CASSLDQGASGYTF
TRBV19	NA	17	TRBJ1-1	NA	TGTGCCAGTAGTATAGGTGGCAGGCGAATCGAGAACACTGAAGCTTTCTTT	CASSIGGRRIENTEAFF
TRBV11-3	TRBD1	17	TRBJ2-2	NA	TGTGCCAGCAGCCCATCCTCCGGGACAGCCAACACCGGGGAGCTGTTTTTT	CASSPSSGTANTGELFF
TRBV2	NA	15	TRBJ2-4	NA	TGTGCCAGCAGTGGAGGAGGATCTGGCAAAAACATTCAGTACTTC	CASSGGGSGKNIQYF
TRBV10-2	NA	15	TRBJ2-1	NA	TGCGCCAGCAGGCAGGGATTTTTCTCCCTAAGTGAGCAGTTCTTC	CASRQGFFSLSEQFF
TRBV7-9	TRBD2	16	TRBJ2-1	once	TGTGCCAGCAGCACCCCTCCGGGACTACCCTACAATGAGCAGTTCTTC	CASSTPPGLPYNEQFF
TRBV5-1	TRBD2	14	TRBJ2-1	NA	TGCGCCAGCAGCTTAACTAGCGGGGGGTATGAGCAGTTCTTC	CASSLTSGGYEQFF
TRBV6-6	NA	14	TRBJ2-1	NA	TGTGCCAGCAGTTACTTGGTAGGGGACAATGAGCAGTTCTTC	CASSYLVGDNEQFF
TRBV10-3	TRBD1	13	TRBJ1-2	NA	TGTGCCATCAGTGAGTCACAGGGGGGTGGCTACACCTTC	CAISESQGGGYTF
TRBV10-1	NA	17	TRBJ2-1	NA	TGCGCCAGCAGTGTGGTCGGGGGTCCATACTCCTACAATGAGCAGTTCTTC	CASSVVGGPYSYNEQFF
TRBV27	TRBD2	14	TRBJ2-3	once	TGTGCCAGCCGTAGCGGGGGGGCAGGAGATACGCAGTATTTT	CASRSGGAGDTQYF
TRBV2	NA	15	TRBJ2-1	NA	TGTGCCAGCAGTGAGCTAGAGGGCATCTACAATGAGCAGTTCTTC	CASSELEGIYNEQFF
TRBV10-3	NA	17	TRBJ2-3	NA	TGTGCCATCAGTGGGGGGGTTGATTCTAACAGGCACGTTACGCAGTATTTT	CAISGGVDSNRHVTQYF
TRBV7-9	TRBD1	17	TRBJ1-1	NA	TGTGCCAGCAGCTCCATTGGGGACAGGGTGATGAACACTGAAGCTTTCTTT	CASSSIGDRVMNTEAFF
TRBV29-1	NA	12	TRBJ1-2	NA	TGCAGCGGCCTAACAGGGTCTGATGGCTACACCTTC	CSGLTGSDGYTF
TRBV6-7	NA	15	TRBJ2-3	NA	TGTGCCAGCCTCACCCCATCAGGGGCCACAGATACGCAGTATTTT	CASLTPSGATDTQYF
TRBV14	TRBD2	15	TRBJ2-7	few	TGTGCCAGCAGCCTTCGAACTAGCGGGGGGTACGAGCAGTACTTC	CASSLRTSGGYEQYF
TRBV7-8	TRBD2	15	TRBJ2-7	NA	TGTGCCAGCAGCTTAGCTTTTAGCGGGGGAGACGAGCAGTACTTC	CASSLAFSGGDEQYF
TRBV7-2	TRBD1	15	TRBJ1-2	NA	TGTGCCAGCAGCTTCGCGGGACAGGTTAACTATGGCTACACCTTC	CASSFAGQVNYGYTF
TRBV4-1	NA	13	TRBJ2-7	NA	TGCGCCAGCAGCCACCCCCGGGCCTACGAGCAGTACTTC	CASSHPRAYEQYF
TRBV5-1	TRBD1	14	TRBJ1-2	NA	TGCGCCAGCAGCTTGGGACAGGGGATCTATGGCTACACCTTC	CASSLGQGIYGYTF
TRBV7-9	NA	12	TRBJ1-2	NA	TGTGCCAGCAGCTTTCAGGGCCGTGGCTACACCTTC	CASSFQGRGYTF
TRBV7-2	NA	14	TRBJ2-1	NA	TGTGCCAGCAGCAGCAGGGGCCCTTACAATGAGCAGTTCTTC	CASSSRGPYNEQFF
TRBV11-1	TRBD2	15	TRBJ2-3	NA	TGTGCCAGCAGCGAAGGACTAGCGGGGACAGATACGCAGTATTTT	CASSEGLAGTDTQYF
TRBV27	TRBD1	14	TRBJ2-7	NA	TGTGCCAGCAGTCCCGGGACAGGATGGATTGAGCAGTACTTC	CASSPGTGWIEQYF
TRBV30	NA	12	TRBJ1-1	NA	TGTGCCTGGAGTAAACAGGGCGGTGAAGCTTTCTTT	CAWSKQGGEAFF
TRBV23-1	TRBD1	17	TRBJ1-6	NA	TGCGCCAGCAGTCCTCGACAGGGGAGCTCCTATAATTCACCCCTCCACTTT	CASSPRQGSSYNSPLHF
TRBV18	TRBD1	14	TRBJ2-7	NA	TGTGCCAGCTCACCCGGGACAGGGGGTAACGAGCAGTACTTC	CASSPGTGGNEQYF
TRBV7-6	NA	20	TRBJ2-6	NA	TGTGCCAGCAGCCCGGCGGGGAAGGGGCATAGGAACTCTGGGGCCAACGTCCTGACTTTC	CASSPAGKGHRNSGANVLTF
TRBV4-2	TRBD2	15	TRBJ2-1	NA	TGTGCCAGCAGCCAAGATAAAACTAGCGCCAATGAGCAGTTCTTC	CASSQDKTSANEQFF
TRBV5-1	NA	13	TRBJ2-1	NA	TGCGCCAGCAGCTCAGACAGGATGGATGAGCAGTTCTTC	CASSSDRMDEQFF
TRBV5-6	TRBD2	17	TRBJ2-2	NA	TGTGCCAGCAGCCCTGATCGACTAGCGGGGAGAACCGGGGAGCTGTTTTTT	CASSPDRLAGRTGELFF
TRBV6-1	NA	17	TRBJ2-7	NA	TGTGCCAGCAGTGATTCTAGTTTGGTGACTAAGAGATACGAGCAGTACTTC	CASSDSSLVTKRYEQYF
TRBV5-1	TRBD1	15	TRBJ1-1	NA	TGCGCCAGCAGCTTGGCCGGGACAGCGAACACTGAAGCTTTCTTT	CASSLAGTANTEAFF